The source of this T cell receptor beta chain is a study of blood T cell repertoires in COVID-19. Study in general: Samples came from the United States, Italy and Spain, spanning acute and convalescent COVID-19. The analysed material was cDNA or gDNA that came from T cells, B-cell-depleted T cells, or PBMCs.

The CDR3 sequence is 13 residues long. The V and J ends lost 2 bases and 2 bases respectively, with 7 bases between them. Per the germline V gene, CDR1 is SGHVS and CDR2 is FQNEAQ. Here immunoSEQ multiplex PCR was the method, and the copy in TCRdb shows in-frame clones only, minus some. This table has 190,000 or so clones, around 85% appearing once. This sequence joins TRBV7-8 and TRBJ2-7; D is possibly TRBD1 (6 bases). This clonotype was obtained from a man aged 55 to 70 with COVID-19, enrolled during active disease. Sequenced: peripheral blood. CDR3 protein: CASSLRDTYEQYF. For the CDR3, the DNA is TGTGCCAGCAGCTTACGGGACACCTACGAGCAGTACTTC. Looking up the rest from reference TRBV7-8 and TRBJ2-7 gives the full variable domain: GAGVSQSPRYKVAKRGQDVALRCDPISGHVSLFWYQQALGQGPEFLTYFQNEAQLDKSGLPSDRFFAERPEGSVSTLKIQRTQQEDSAVYLCASSLRDTYEQYFGPGTRLTVT.